This T cell receptor (beta chain) is from a study of T cell repertoires in cytomegalovirus infection. Study outcomes and limitations: Summed frequency of shared TCR beta families picked out CMV carriers who also had the relevant HLA. HLA-C-restricted TCR beta clonotypes specific for CMV led the ex vivo response.

This clonotype occurred a few times. Antigen: not known. TCRdb used MiXCR to reprocess the reads, holding one entry per CDR3 protein. The sample has 480,000 or so distinct CDR3 sequences; about 11% are singletons. The sequencing sample was made of PBMCs. The clonotype comes from a human donor in good health (CMV status not recorded). Some clones in this sample may be carry-over from other donors' samples.

The CDR3 DNA reads TGTGCCAGCAGCGTAGAATCGGAGGGGCTTGGAAACACCATATATTTT. The encoded protein is CASSVESEGLGNTIYF. This chain connects TRBV9 to TRBJ1-3, with D possibly being TRBD1 (5 bases). The CDR3 runs 16 residues. Per germline, CDR1 SGDLS and CDR2 YYNGEE. V was shortened by 0 bases and J by 3 bases, with 13 bases between the two germline ends. Variable domain in full (rest from reference TRBV9 and TRBJ1-3): DSGVTQTPKHLITATGQRVTLRCSPRSGDLSVYWYQQSLDQGLQFLIQYYNGEERAKGNILERFSAQQFPDLHSELNLSSLELGDSALYFCASSVESEGLGNTIYFGEGSWLTVV.